One sample yielded the 25 T cell receptor beta chains listed below, sequenced in a study of T-cell memory formation after mild COVID-19. Using its own MiXCR run on the 5' RACE reads, TCRdb lists one record per CDR3 protein. The table lists roughly 310,000 distinct CDR3 sequences, about a sixth of them singletons. Sequencing was done on a sample of PBMCs or a T cell subset sorted from them (not recorded which). These receptors all stem from a man younger than 30 who had mild COVID-19 (a few samples of this study predate the infection). Cell type and time point are not known.

The chain couples TRBV28 to TRBJ1-1; the D gene is possibly TRBD1 (5 bases). CDR3 length: 13 residues. The V gene lost 7 bases and the J gene lost 4 bases, with 13 bases spanning the gap. CDR1 is MDHEN, CDR2 SYDVKM, per germline. This CDR3 is CASTLYGTTEAFF. The CDR3 bases are TGTGCCAGCACCCTATATGGGACCACTGAAGCTTTCTTT.

This clonotype was counted only a few times. V gene TRBV2 combines with J gene TRBJ1-2; D is possibly TRBD1 (5 bases). The germline gives CDR1 SNHLY, CDR2 FYNNEI. V was pared by 6 bases and J by 7 bases, with 12 bases between. This CDR3 region has 12 residues. The CDR3: CASSQGRTGYTF. CDR3 nucleotide sequence: TGTGCCAGCAGCCAGGGTAGAACTGGCTACACCTTC.

The genes are TRBV12-3 or TRBV12-4 and TRBJ1-1; D gene ambiguous. CDR3 length: 13 amino acids. V lost 7 bases to trimming and J lost 7 bases, with 16 bases between them. CDR3 in amino acids: CASKLRQSGEAFF. The CDR3 DNA reads TGTGCCAGCAAACTACGCCAGAGTGGTGAAGCTTTCTTT.

This clonotype was observed at least ten times. The J gene is TRBJ2-3, the V gene TRBV7-2; no firm D call. In germline, CDR1 is SGHTA, CDR2 FQGNSA. The CDR3 contains 12 residues. V lost 4 bases, J lost 5 bases, and 7 bases lay in between. CDR3 DNA sequence: TGTGCCAGCAGCTACAAGGGAGATACGCAGTATTTT. Translating it yields CASSYKGDTQYF.

CDR3 nucleotides: TGCGCCAGCAGACCCAGGACAGGCCTCTCCTACAATGAGCAGTTCTTC. It encodes CASRPRTGLSYNEQFF. J is TRBJ2-1 and V is TRBV5-1; 7 positions match TRBD1. Trimming removed 5 bases from V and 0 bases from J; junction bases left unmatched: 8. Germline values: CDR1 SGHRS, CDR2 YFSETQ. The CDR3 is made up of 16 amino acids.

This clonotype was seen repeatedly, ten times or more. The chain combines TRBV5-1 with TRBJ1-2; TRBD1 aligns across 7 bases. The germline V gene encodes CDR1 SGHRS and CDR2 YFSETQ. The CDR3 contains 14 residues. With V trimmed by 0 bases and J by 5 bases, 4 bases remained unmatched. The CDR3 here is CASSLGQGGYGYTF. The CDR3 DNA follows: TGCGCCAGCAGCTTGGGACAGGGAGGGTATGGCTACACCTTC.

In its sample, this clonotype was seen a few times. The chain carries TRBV6-5 and TRBJ2-3; D may be TRBD2 (6 bases). V was trimmed by 4 bases and J by 2 bases, leaving 13 bases between them. Germline V CDR1 and CDR2: MNHEY, SVGAGI. The CDR3 length is 15 residues. Here the CDR3 reads CASSSFAGTTDTQYF. CDR3 bases: TGTGCCAGCAGTTCTTTTGCGGGGACCACAGATACGCAGTATTTT.

This chain links TRBV4-1 with TRBJ1-1, with 7 bases that match TRBD1. Germline CDR1 MGHRA, CDR2 YSYEKL. The CDR3 is 13 residues long. Trimming took 7 bases from V and 1 from J; bases not matched to a gene: 3. CDR3 bases: TGCGCCAGCACCCAGGGGGGGAACACTGAAGCTTTCTTT. It is translated as CASTQGGNTEAFF.

There are many counts of this clonotype. The rearrangement joins TRBV7-2 to TRBJ2-5; D gene ambiguous. V was trimmed by 5 bases and J by 1 base, leaving 5 bases between them. Germline V gene data show CDR1 as SGHTA and CDR2 as FQGNSA. The CDR3 sequence is 12 residues long. Here the CDR3 DNA reads TGTGCCAGCAGCCGCCCCCAAGAGACCCAGTACTTC. It yields the protein CASSRPQETQYF.

This clonotype was observed a handful of times. The V call is TRBV5-1, the J call TRBJ2-2, with D tentatively TRBD2 (6 bases). There are 14 residues in the CDR3. CDR1 SGHRS and CDR2 YFSETQ come from the germline V gene. V dropped 7 bases and J dropped 1 base, with 11 bases sitting between them. CDR3 nucleotide sequence: TGCGCCAGCCTGGCGGAGGGGAACACCGGGGAGCTGTTTTTT. It is translated as CASLAEGNTGELFF.

This clonotype was seen only a few times. This rearrangement joins TRBV27 to TRBJ2-2; TRBD1 agrees at 7 bases. Germline V gives CDR1 MNHEY, CDR2 SMNVEV (reference sequence). With V trimmed by 4 bases and J by 7 bases, 6 bases remained unmatched. The CDR3 is made up of 14 amino acids. DNA of the CDR3: TGTGCCAGCAGTTCCGACAGGGCTAGCGGGGAGCTGTTTTTT. Translation gives CASSSDRASGELFF.

This clonotype was observed at least ten times. V gene TRBV7-9 combines with J gene TRBJ2-3; D gene unclear. V was shortened by 5 bases and J by 4 bases, with 7 bases between the two germline ends. The CDR3 has 12 amino acids. Germline V gene data show CDR1 as SEHNR and CDR2 as FQNEAQ (reference sequence). CDR3 bases: TGTGCCAGCAGCAGCAGCGCAGATACGCAGTATTTT. It translates to CASSSSADTQYF.

V and J are TRBV4-3 and TRBJ2-2; possibly TRBD1 for D (7 bases). From germline, CDR1 is LGHNA and CDR2 YSLEER. With 0 bases removed from V and 7 bases from J, the gap between germline ends came to 15 bases. The CDR3 is 16 residues long. The CDR3 here is CASSQEAGGGIGELFF. Here the CDR3 DNA reads TGCGCCAGCAGCCAAGAGGCAGGGGGAGGAATCGGGGAGCTGTTTTTT.

This clonotype was counted once. V gene TRBV10-2 combines with J gene TRBJ2-5; D is unresolved. The CDR3 extends over 14 amino acids. In germline, CDR1 is WSHSY, CDR2 SAAADI. Deletions cut 4 bases from V and 2 bases from J, with 11 bases between. The CDR3 nucleotides read TGCGCCAGCAGTGGAACGTGGGCTCAAGAGACCCAGTACTTC. It yields the protein CASSGTWAQETQYF.

This chain joins TRBV24-1 and TRBJ1-5, with no clear D. The germline V gene encodes CDR1 KGHDR and CDR2 SFDVKD. CDR3 size: 14 residues. Trimming took off 3 bases at V and 9 bases at J, with 14 bases between the two ends. The CDR3 sequence: CATSDNRLLGPQHF. In nucleotides, the CDR3 is TGTGCCACCAGTGATAACCGTCTGTTAGGGCCCCAGCATTTT.

J is TRBJ2-5 and V is TRBV4-3; the D is unclear. Germline CDR1 reads LGHNA; CDR2 reads YSLEER. The length of the CDR3 is 16 residues. The V gene lost 0 bases and the J gene lost 4 bases, with 15 bases spanning the gap. CDR3 sequence (DNA): TGCGCCAGCAGCCAAGATGCAAGTATGAGACTAGAGACCCAGTACTTC. This translates into CASSQDASMRLETQYF.

This chain links TRBV15 with TRBJ1-4, with D tentatively TRBD1 (5 bases). Germline assignment: CDR1 LNHNV and CDR2 YYDKDF (reference sequence). The germline V and J ends were trimmed by 5 bases and 8 bases, with 18 bases remaining between them. CDR3 length: 15 amino acids. The CDR3 DNA reads as TGTGCCACCAGCGACTACCTCCGGGGCCAAGAAAAACTGTTTTTT. Translation: CATSDYLRGQEKLFF.

This rearrangement joins TRBV5-5 to TRBJ2-3, with D tentatively TRBD2 (6 bases). Trimming took 0 bases from V and 0 from J, leaving 11 bases between them. This CDR3 contains 16 residues. Germline V gene sequence: CDR1 SGHKS, CDR2 YYEKEE (reference sequence). The CDR3 DNA reads TGTGCCAGCAGCTTGGAAATTGGGACTAGCACAGATACGCAGTATTTT. The encoded protein is CASSLEIGTSTDTQYF.

The chain combines TRBV7-2 with TRBJ2-4; D is undetermined. The CDR3 length is 12 residues. CDR1 and CDR2 from the germline V gene are SGHTA and FQGNSA. Trimming left V 4 bases short and J 7 bases short, with 8 bases between. The CDR3 loop reads CASSSHGNIQYF. The CDR3 bases are TGTGCCAGCAGCTCACATGGGAACATTCAGTACTTC.

J is TRBJ1-1 and V is TRBV2; the D gene is possibly TRBD1 (5 bases). The CDR3 is 13 amino acids. Germline CDR1 reads SNHLY; CDR2 reads FYNNEI. Trimming removed 8 bases from V and 7 bases from J, with 17 bases in between. CDR3 sequence reads: CASWGGGRGEAFF. CDR3 DNA: TGTGCCAGCTGGGGTGGGGGACGCGGTGAAGCTTTCTTT.

This clonotype was seen a handful of times. CDR3 region: CASSPSRYQYF. CDR3 in DNA: TGTGCCAGCAGCCCATCCCGCTACCAGTACTTC. This rearrangement joins TRBV11-2 to TRBJ2-5; no clear D. V was pared by 5 bases and J by 10 bases, with 11 bases between. Germline V gene sequence: CDR1 SGHAT, CDR2 FQNNGV. There are 11 residues in the CDR3. Full variable domain (outside the CDR3, taken from reference TRBV11-2 and TRBJ2-5): EAGVAQSPRYKIIEKRQSVAFWCNPISGHATLYWYQQILGQGPKLLIQFQNNGVVDDSQLPKDRFSAERLKGVDSTLKIQPAKLEDSAVYLCASSPSRYQYFGPGTRLLVL.

This clonotype was seen a handful of times. The V call is TRBV19, the J call TRBJ2-5, with D tentatively TRBD1 or TRBD2 (5 bases each). With 7 bases removed from V and 3 bases from J, the gap between germline ends came to 15 bases. The germline V gene encodes CDR1 LNHDA and CDR2 SQIVND (reference sequence). This CDR3 has 14 residues. The DNA for the CDR3 is TGTGCCAGTAACTACGGGACGGTCAAAGAGACCCAGTACTTC. Translation: CASNYGTVKETQYF. Full variable domain (rest looked up from reference TRBV19 and TRBJ2-5): DGGITQSPKYLFRKEGQNVTLSCEQNLNHDAMYWYRQDPGQGLRLIYYSQIVNDFQKGDIAEGYSVSREKKESFPLTVTSAQKNPTAFYLCASNYGTVKETQYFGPGTRLLVL.

This clonotype has a handful of counts. This sequence joins TRBV7-3 and TRBJ2-2; TRBD2 agrees at 11 bases. Losses at the gene ends were 3 bases for V and 6 bases for J; bases not matched to a gene: 0. This CDR3 spans 14 amino acids. Germline CDR1 and CDR2: SGHTA and FQGTGA. Here the CDR3 reads CASSLGLAAGELFF. The CDR3 DNA sequence: TGTGCCAGCAGCTTGGGACTAGCGGCCGGGGAGCTGTTTTTT. Supplemented by reference TRBV7-3 and TRBJ2-2, the full variable domain reads GAGVSQTPSNKVTEKGKYVELRCDPISGHTALYWYRQSLGQGPEFLIYFQGTGAADDSGLPNDRFFAVRPEGSVSTLKIQRTERGDSAVYLCASSLGLAAGELFFGEGSRLTVL.

The chain links TRBV10-3 to TRBJ2-7, with unresolved D. V was pared by 8 bases and J by 11 bases, with 13 bases between. Germline loops: CDR1 ENHRY, CDR2 SYGVKD. This CDR3 is 10 amino acids long. The CDR3: CAIARAPEYV. The DNA for the CDR3 is TGTGCCATCGCTCGGGCCCCCGAGTACGTC.

This clonotype was detected many times. J is TRBJ2-5 and V is TRBV11-2; D uncertain. V was trimmed by 1 base and J by 1 base, leaving 4 bases between them. The CDR3 has 13 residues. Per germline, CDR1 SGHAT and CDR2 FQNNGV. The CDR3, as DNA: TGTGCCAGCAGCTTAGCCCTCCAAGAGACCCAGTACTTC. This encodes CASSLALQETQYF. Variable domain in full (rest from reference TRBV11-2 and TRBJ2-5): EAGVAQSPRYKIIEKRQSVAFWCNPISGHATLYWYQQILGQGPKLLIQFQNNGVVDDSQLPKDRFSAERLKGVDSTLKIQPAKLEDSAVYLCASSLALQETQYFGPGTRLLVL.